This is a list of T cell receptor beta chains from one sample in a study of T cell responses to AZD1222 COVID-19 vaccine. Only in-frame clones appear in the TCRdb table, and some are missing; sequencing was by immunoSEQ multiplex PCR. The table includes about 140,000 clones, 80% to 95% detected once. This material consisted of peripheral blood, taken on day 0 of AZD1222 vaccination. Receptors originate from an adult in good health. Both conserved end residues are part of each CDR3. D genes are given only for firm matches. Clone size is given for some rows only: seen once, a few or many times, or a class if the clone is expanded.

TRBJ1-4	-	TRBV19	-	TGTGCCAGTAGTATAGATGTTCAGGAGGAACTGTTTTTT	CASSIDVQEELFF
TRBJ2-3	-	TRBV9	-	TGTGCCAGCAGCGTAGCTCCGTCGGTAGCCCGGGGGTCCACAGATACGCAGTATTTT	CASSVAPSVARGSTDTQYF
TRBJ1-6	-	TRBV7-2	-	TGTGCCAGCAGCTTCCCGGGCAGGGAGGGCTCACCCCTCCACTTT	CASSFPGREGSPLHF
TRBJ1-6	-	TRBV7-3	-	TGTGCCAGCAGCTTAGGGAGGGGGAACCTCCACTTT	CASSLGRGNLHF
TRBJ1-2	-	TRBV28	-	TGTGCCAGCAGTTTATCAGGGAGAGCTAACTATGGCTACACCTTC	CASSLSGRANYGYTF
TRBJ2-1	-	TRBV3-1/TRBV3-2	-	TGTGCCAGCAGCCAAGCTCCTATCAATGAGCAGTTCTTC	CASSQAPINEQFF
TRBJ2-2	-	TRBV14	-	TGTGCCAGCAGCCAATACCTCAGTACCGGGGAGCTGTTTTTT	CASSQYLSTGELFF
TRBJ2-7	TRBD2	TRBV7-6	-	TGTGCCAGCAGCTTTAACGGGACTAGCGGGAGTTCAACCTACGAGCAGTACTTC	CASSFNGTSGSSTYEQYF
TRBJ2-7	TRBD2	TRBV19	-	TGTGCCAGTAGTACGACTAGCGGCACACCCCACGAGCAGTACTTC	CASSTTSGTPHEQYF
TRBJ2-5	-	TRBV7-2	-	TGTGCCAGCAGCTTAGTTCAACAAGAGACCCAGTACTTC	CASSLVQQETQYF
TRBJ1-1	-	TRBV5-6	-	TGTGCCAGCAGCCTAGGGGCAGTTAAGAACACTGAAGCTTTCTTT	CASSLGAVKNTEAFF
TRBJ2-2	-	TRBV19	-	TGTGCCAGTAGTCTAAGCTTTACCGGGGAGCTGTTTTTT	CASSLSFTGELFF
TRBJ1-1	TRBD1	TRBV11-3	-	TGTGCCAGCAGCCAGGGGGGTGGGGGAGACACTGAAGCTTTCTTT	CASSQGGGGDTEAFF
TRBJ1-4	-	TRBV6-4	-	TGTGCCAGCAGCGCTACAGGGACTCCTAATGAAAAACTGTTTTTT	CASSATGTPNEKLFF
TRBJ2-2	-	TRBV5-1	-	TGCGCCAGCAGCCAAGGGGGGACCGGGGAGCTGTTTTTT	CASSQGGTGELFF
TRBJ1-1	-	TRBV2	-	TGTGCCAGCAGTATAGGCAGGGAGGCTGAAGCTTTCTTT	CASSIGREAEAFF
TRBJ2-3	TRBD2	TRBV19	-	TGTGCCAGTAGAGAGCTGCGGGGGGGCACGCAGTATTTT	CASRELRGGTQYF
TRBJ2-1	-	TRBV9	-	TGTGCCAGCAGCGTAGGGGGAAGCAATGAGCAGTTCTTC	CASSVGGSNEQFF
TRBJ1-5	-	TRBV6-5	few	TGTGCCAGCAGGAGGCGGGGGGGTAGCAATCAGCCCCAGCATTTT	CASRRRGGSNQPQHF
TRBJ1-5	-	TRBV27	-	TGTGCCAGCAGTTTATCAGGGAACCAGCCCCAGCATTTT	CASSLSGNQPQHF
TRBJ2-6	TRBD1	TRBV9	-	TGTGCCAGCAGCCCGATCACAGGGGGCACCGGGGCCAACGTCCTGACTTTC	CASSPITGGTGANVLTF
TRBJ2-3	-	TRBV30	-	TGTGCCTGGAGTGTACCCTCGGGAGCAGGCGATACGCAGTATTTT	CAWSVPSGAGDTQYF
TRBJ2-3	TRBD2	TRBV15	-	TGTGCCACCAGCAGGGGTACTAGCGGGGCTAGCACAGATACGCAGTATTTT	CATSRGTSGASTDTQYF
TRBJ2-2	TRBD2	TRBV19	few	TGTGCCAGTAGTATCAGCGGGAGGAGTTCCGGGGAGCTGTTTTTT	CASSISGRSSGELFF
TRBJ2-1	-	TRBV7-2	-	TGTGCCAGCAGCTTAGTATGGCAGGGTCCCTACAATGAGCAGTTCTTC	CASSLVWQGPYNEQFF
TRBJ2-7	-	TRBV7-9	-	TGTGCCAGCAGCTTAAGACAGAGCTCCTACGAGCAGTACTTC	CASSLRQSSYEQYF
TRBJ1-2	-	TRBV6-5	-	TGTGCCAGCAGTTCTACCGACGGGAATGGCTACACCTTC	CASSSTDGNGYTF
TRBJ2-7	-	TRBV3-1/TRBV3-2	-	TGTGCCAGCAGCCAAGATAGGGGCGAGCAGTACTTC	CASSQDRGEQYF
TRBJ1-4	-	TRBV27	-	TGTGCCAGCAGTTTTAGGTCCCCGGGGCGTACAACTAATGAAAAACTGTTTTTT	CASSFRSPGRTTNEKLFF